Listed here are 26 T cell receptor beta chains from one sample, sequenced in a study of PD-L1 blockade in urothelial cancer. Clones were read by immunoSEQ multiplex PCR, and TCRdb kept only the in-frame ones, dropping some. The sample includes about 110,000 clones, roughly 84% of them seen just once. The specimen comprised PBMCs, sampled around atezolizumab (anti-PD-L1) treatment. These receptors were collected from a middle-aged man with urothelial cancer.

The chain carries TRBV5-1 and TRBJ2-3; 11 bases fit TRBD2. This CDR3 comprises 15 residues. V lost 6 bases and J lost 5; bases outside the gene matches: 8. Germline V lookup: CDR1 SGHRS, CDR2 YFSETQ. CDR3: CASILGTSGRDTQYF. Written as DNA, the CDR3 is TGCGCCAGCATATTAGGGACTAGCGGTCGAGATACGCAGTATTTT.

The chain is built from TRBV28 and TRBJ1-2; 8 bases align to TRBD1. Germline assignment: CDR1 MDHEN and CDR2 SYDVKM. V shed 8 bases and J 1 base; nucleotides not matched to a gene: 0. This CDR3 comprises 12 residues. The chain's CDR3 is CASGQGNYGYTF. Written as DNA, the CDR3 is TGTGCCAGCGGACAGGGTAACTATGGCTACACCTTC.

This chain connects TRBV6-5 to TRBJ1-3, with D possibly TRBD1 on 6 matching bases. The length of the CDR3 is 14 residues. Between the trimmed V and J ends, which lost 6 bases and 3 bases, there was a span of 12 bases. CDR1 and CDR2 (germline): MNHEY, SVGAGI. For the CDR3, the DNA is TGTGCCAGCAGACAGTCAGGGGTTGGAAACACCATATATTTT. This encodes CASRQSGVGNTIYF.

This clone came up once. The chain is built from TRBV5-1 and TRBJ2-1, with 8 bases matching TRBD2. The germline V gene has CDR1 SGHRS and CDR2 YFSETQ. The CDR3 sequence is 15 residues long. V dropped 0 bases and J dropped 8; count of bases not matched to a gene: 7. CDR3 sequence: CASSLALAGAHEQFF. CDR3 DNA: TGCGCCAGCAGCTTGGCTCTAGCGGGTGCCCATGAGCAGTTCTTC.

The gene calls are TRBV29-1 and TRBJ1-4, with 8 positions matching TRBD1. Germline CDR1 is SQVTM and CDR2 is ANQGSEA. CDR3 length equals 14 residues. Germline trimming cut 7 bases from V and 0 bases from J; bases unmatched to any gene: 4. The chain's CDR3 is CSATQGATNEKLFF. For the CDR3, the DNA is TGCAGCGCTACACAGGGGGCAACTAATGAAAAACTGTTTTTT.

The rearrangement links TRBV21-1 to TRBJ2-1; no DNA check was done on the table's D call, TRBD1. TRBV21-1 is given as a pseudogene. The CDR3 runs to 15 residues. CDR3 in amino acids: CASSKVGTGDNEQFF. The CDR3 coding sequence is TGTGCCAGCAGCAAAGTCGGGACAGGGGACAATGAGCAGTTCTTC.

The genes are TRBV18 and TRBJ1-5; the D gene is possibly TRBD1 (5 bases). Germline assignment: CDR1 KGHSH and CDR2 LQKENI. V lost 2 bases, J lost 5 bases, and 13 bases lay in between. CDR3 length: 15 amino acids. CDR3 coding DNA: TGTGCCAGCTCACCATCGAGCCAGGGTGATCAGCCCCAGCATTTT. It specifies CASSPSSQGDQPQHF.

The chain has TRBV9 and TRBJ1-6; 8 bases are shared with TRBD1. After removal of 1 base from V and 10 bases from J, the junction contained 4 bases not matched to a gene. The germline gives CDR1 SGDLS, CDR2 YYNGEE. The CDR3 is 14 residues long. CDR3 loop: CASSVQGADSPLHF. DNA of the CDR3: TGTGCCAGCAGCGTACAGGGGGCGGACTCACCCCTCCACTTT.

The chain uses TRBV9 and TRBJ2-3; D not certain. The CDR3 length is 14 residues. The germline V and J ends were trimmed by 0 bases and 6 bases, with 11 bases remaining between them. The germline V gene has CDR1 SGDLS and CDR2 YYNGEE. The CDR3, as DNA: TGTGCCAGCAGCGTAGACGCTAGTCAGGATACGCAGTATTTT. The encoded protein is CASSVDASQDTQYF.

This chain links TRBV7-9 with TRBJ2-1; 9 positions match TRBD2. Trimming removed 1 base from V and 8 bases from J; junction bases left unmatched: 9. The CDR3 extends over 16 amino acids. Per the germline V gene, CDR1 is SEHNR and CDR2 is FQNEAQ (reference sequence). Here the CDR3 DNA reads TGTGCCAGCAGCTTAGGGGCTAGCGGGATAGGGGATGAGCAGTTCTTC. Its protein product is CASSLGASGIGDEQFF.

The gene calls are TRBV9 and TRBJ2-3; tentatively, D is TRBD2 (6 bases). This CDR3 has 15 amino acids. V was shortened by 2 bases and J by 2 bases, with 12 bases between the two germline ends. Germline values: CDR1 SGDLS, CDR2 YYNGEE. The CDR3 nucleotides read TGTGCCAGCAGCGTTAGCGGTATACTCACAGATACGCAGTATTTT. It translates to CASSVSGILTDTQYF.

This clone has only one observation. V usage is TRBV11-2 and J usage is TRBJ2-7, with 10 bases fitting TRBD1. V shed 5 bases, J shed 3 bases, and the junction held 4 bases outside the gene matches. CDR1 SGHAT and CDR2 FQNNGV come from the germline V gene. This CDR3 region has 14 residues. The DNA for the CDR3 is TGTGCCAGCAGCACGACAGGGGGCGGCTACGAGCAGTACTTC. Translating it yields CASSTTGGGYEQYF.

J is TRBJ1-1 and V is TRBV28, with D tentatively TRBD1 (5 bases). Trimming removed 2 bases from V and 5 bases from J, with 12 bases in between. From germline, CDR1 is MDHEN and CDR2 SYDVKM. The CDR3 loop spans 14 amino acids. The CDR3 is CASSLVGGRTEAFF. CDR3 nucleotides: TGTGCCAGCAGTTTAGTGGGGGGAAGGACTGAAGCTTTCTTT.

This sequence joins TRBV9 and TRBJ2-7, with 8 bases that match TRBD2. The CDR3 consists of 15 residues. The germline V gene has CDR1 SGDLS and CDR2 YYNGEE. V gave up 3 bases and J gave up 0 bases; unmatched junction bases: 5. The CDR3 loop is CASSAASGSSYEQYF. The CDR3 nucleotides are TGTGCCAGCAGCGCCGCTAGCGGGTCCTCCTACGAGCAGTACTTC. Combining the CDR3 with reference TRBV9 and TRBJ2-7 gives the whole variable domain DSGVTQTPKHLITATGQRVTLRCSPRSGDLSVYWYQQSLDQGLQFLIQYYNGEERAKGNILERFSAQQFPDLHSELNLSSLELGDSALYFCASSAASGSSYEQYFGPGTRLTVT.

In its sample, this clone was seen once. The V call is TRBV5-8, the J call TRBJ1-5; D possibly corresponds to TRBD1 (6 bases). This CDR3 has 16 amino acids. The ends were cut back, 0 bases at V and 2 bases at J, with 12 bases in the middle. From germline, CDR1 is SGHTS and CDR2 YDEGEE. Here the CDR3 DNA reads TGTGCCAGCAGCTTGGCCGAGGCAGGGGGCAATCAGCCCCAGCATTTT. Protein: CASSLAEAGGNQPQHF.

The rearrangement joins TRBV4-2 to TRBJ2-7; 9 bases are a match to TRBD1. After removal of 1 base from V and 0 bases from J, the junction contained 4 bases not matched to a gene. CDR1 and CDR2 from the germline V gene are LGHNA and YNFKEQ. This CDR3 region has 16 residues. For the CDR3, the DNA is TGTGCCAGCAGCCAAGTCGGGACAGGGCTCTCCTACGAGCAGTACTTC. Translation gives CASSQVGTGLSYEQYF.

This clone occurred a few times. The V and J genes are TRBV15 and TRBJ2-1; tentatively, D is TRBD2 (5 bases). The germline V and J ends were trimmed by 3 bases and 3 bases, with 12 bases remaining between them. Looked up from germline, CDR1 is LNHNV and CDR2 is YYDKDF (reference sequence). The CDR3 sequence is 15 residues long. CDR3: CATSRGALDYNEQFF. The CDR3 DNA reads as TGTGCCACCAGCAGGGGCGCACTAGACTACAATGAGCAGTTCTTC.

This chain joins TRBV6-5 and TRBJ1-5, with D possibly matching TRBD1 (5 bases). Trimming removed 6 bases from V and 4 bases from J, with 10 bases in between. The CDR3 totals 13 residues. Germline values: CDR1 MNHEY, CDR2 SVGAGI. The DNA for the CDR3 is TGTGCCAGCAGGGGACTGAGTAATCAGCCCCAGCATTTT. This encodes CASRGLSNQPQHF.

This chain uses TRBV28 with TRBJ2-7, with D perhaps TRBD2 (5 bases). Germline CDR1 reads MDHEN; CDR2 reads SYDVKM. Trimming removed 6 bases at V and 2 bases at J, with 11 bases between. The CDR3 consists of 13 residues. CDR3 DNA: TGTGCCAGCAGAGGAGGTCCCCCCTACGAGCAGTACTTC. This codes for CASRGGPPYEQYF.

The CDR3 sequence: CAWRRMAENYGYTF. CDR3 nucleotide sequence: TGTGCCTGGAGGAGGATGGCGGAAAACTATGGCTACACCTTC. The chain uses TRBV30 and TRBJ1-2; the D is unclear. The CDR3 extends over 14 amino acids. The ends were cut back, 3 bases at V and 2 bases at J, with 13 bases in the middle. Looked up from germline, CDR1 is GTSNPN and CDR2 is SVGIG (reference sequence).

The gene calls are TRBV7-8 and TRBJ1-2; perhaps TRBD1 as D (6 bases). With 0 bases removed from V and 4 bases from J, the gap between germline ends came to 18 bases. The CDR3 totals 17 residues. Germline V gives CDR1 SGHVS, CDR2 FQNEAQ. DNA of the CDR3: TGTGCCAGCAGCTTAGCGCTCGGACAGTCCGAGGGCTATGGCTACACCTTC. Its translation: CASSLALGQSEGYGYTF.

The chain uses TRBV5-8 and TRBJ2-3; 9 nucleotides match TRBD2. The junction had 3 bases not matched to a gene; V was cut back by 0 bases and J by 1 base. The germline V gene encodes CDR1 SGHTS and CDR2 YDEGEE. This CDR3 has 16 amino acids. CDR3 in amino acids: CASSLGREGRTDTQYF. The CDR3 DNA follows: TGTGCCAGCAGCTTGGGGCGGGAGGGACGCACAGATACGCAGTATTTT.

The chain has TRBV27 and TRBJ2-1; D gene unclear. CDR3 size: 11 residues. V lost 3 bases and J 5 bases, leaving 2 bases between the germline ends. Germline CDR1 MNHEY, CDR2 SMNVEV (reference sequence). The CDR3 DNA reads as TGTGCCAGCAGTTTTAACAATGAGCAGTTCTTC. It codes for CASSFNNEQFF.

The genes are TRBV6-6 and TRBJ2-7; 8 nucleotides agree with TRBD1. CDR1 MNHNY and CDR2 SVGAGI come from the germline V gene (reference sequence). V lost 9 bases to trimming and J lost 2 bases; unmatched junction nucleotides: 6. The length of the CDR3 is 13 residues. The CDR3 is CARKPQGAYEQYF. CDR3 bases: TGTGCCAGGAAACCACAGGGGGCCTACGAGCAGTACTTC.

A few counts support this clone. The chain has TRBV5-6 and TRBJ2-1, with 9 nucleotides matching TRBD2. The CDR3 consists of 15 residues. CDR1 and CDR2 from the germline V gene are SGHDT and YYEEEE. V was pared by 2 bases and J by 5 bases, with 5 bases of the junction left unmatched. The CDR3 protein is CASSFGGRVDNEQFF. The CDR3 DNA sequence: TGTGCCAGCAGCTTCGGCGGGAGGGTTGACAATGAGCAGTTCTTC.

V and J are TRBV20-1 and TRBJ2-7; D not resolved. This CDR3 is 11 amino acids long. Germline assignment: CDR1 DFQATT and CDR2 SNEGSKA (reference sequence). Between the trimmed V and J ends, which lost 3 bases and 3 bases, there was a span of 6 bases. The CDR3 coding sequence is TGCAGTGCTAGTTACGGCTACGAGCAGTACTTC. This codes for CSASYGYEQYF.